This record covers a single T cell receptor beta chain. These data come from a study of blood T cell repertoires in COVID-19. The assay was immunoSEQ multiplex PCR, and TCRdb's table has in-frame clones only and misses some. The sample contains around 89,000 clones, roughly 70% of which appear only once. The TCR comes from a woman of 80 years or more with acute or convalescent COVID-19. Sequencing input: peripheral blood.

CDR3 residues: CASSQIGQATTNEKLFF. The CDR3 DNA reads as TGTGCCAGCAGCCAAATAGGACAGGCCACAACTAATGAAAAACTGTTTTTT. This chain joins TRBV4-2 and TRBJ1-4, with TRBD1 matching over 7 bases. This CDR3 comprises 17 residues. V trimming: 2 bases; J trimming: 0 bases; junction bases outside the gene matches: 6. From germline, CDR1 is LGHNA and CDR2 YNFKEQ.